What follows is one TCR beta chain and its context. What this receptor recognizes is not known. Within one base of it there is no much larger clone, and no base qualities were kept. This sample was included in a study of Ad26.COV2.S vaccination and SARS-CoV-2 variants (dated by TCRdb to the early 2020s). Notes on the research overall: Donors in the vaccine arm were drawn from COV1001, a multicentre, randomized, double-blind, placebo-controlled phase I-IIa trial testing Ad26.COV2.S in healthy adults. Ad26.COV2.S was administered intramuscularly at 5 x 10^10 or 1 x 10^11 viral particles, either as a single shot or as two shots given 56 days apart. The TCR-sequenced set comprised approximately 32 samples: some 20 Ad26.COV2.S vaccine recipients, 5 placebo recipients and 8 SARS-CoV-2 convalescent individuals. Throughout the experiments and outcome assessment, investigators stayed blinded to trial group allocation. Trial participants were randomized into five groups of five, in which low-dose or high-dose Ad26.COV2.S was given once or twice, or placebo was given on both occasions. The specificity and breadth of SARS-CoV-2-reactive T cell receptors after Ad26.COV2.S vaccination were assessed by TCRbeta repertoire sequencing. What the work shows at the level of the full study, not this receptor alone: After vaccination, spike-specific CD8+ and CD4+ T cell responses were reported to show substantial breadth. The authors noted that total T cell responses may have been underestimated by the TCR breadth and depth analyses. The study was not powered to compare responses between vaccine doses or regimens. Ad26.COV2.S recipients had higher spike-specific TCR breadth than placebo recipients (P = 0.0014). Vaccine and placebo recipients had similar non-spike TCR breadth, a finding consistent with the vaccine containing only spike.

The immunoSEQ Assay was the method used to sequence TCRbeta CDR3 regions. After extraction, genomic DNA underwent amplification by bias-controlled multiplex PCR, followed by high-throughput sequencing. For the original study's pipeline: To quantify the absolute abundance of every unique TCRbeta CDR3 region, sequences were collapsed and filtered. T cell fraction was estimated by normalization of TCRbeta template counts to usable DNA, with usable DNA being measured through amplification of reference genes present in all nucleated cells. Repertoire TCRs were annotated as SARS-CoV-2-specific by exact matching of V gene, CDR3 amino acid sequence and J gene to a known reactive TCR set. The reference SARS-CoV-2 TCR set came from MIRA and was filtered for enrichment in COVID-19-positive ImmuneCODE repertoires, removing public or cross-reactive TCRs. Based on the MIRA antigens, annotated TCRs were further analysed at the level of specific ORF or position within ORF. Breadth was defined as the number of annotated unique rearrangements divided by the total number of unique productive rearrangements, and depth was defined as the summed frequency of the annotated unique rearrangements. Two-sided Wilcoxon rank-sum tests were used to compare TCR breadth between groups. Sourced from immuneACCESS, this table was stored by TCRdb with only in-frame sequences that have V and J called. A share of the clones is absent; for the studies checked, an unresolved V gene accounts for under half, and the remainder has no known explanation. The V and J calls and clone size are taken from that table; D and trimming were inferred from the DNA. This sample holds 350,000 to 400,000 clones; 88% were observed only once. Clones ranked in the top ten supply approximately 3.7% of the sample.

Inclusive of the bounding cysteine and phenylalanine, the CDR3 is 15 residues long. Only the CDR3 part of the read is kept: 45 bases, read in frame from the first base. V drops 8 bases and J drops 1 base, leaving 20 bases in between. In the germline V gene (reference sequence), CDR1 corresponds to GTSNPN and CDR2 to SVGIG. The sample's treatment or condition label, in plain terms: over 15 received Ad26.COV2.S at low or high dose, single or two shots; 5 received placebo; per-sample allocation not given. For vaccine and placebo recipients, the sequenced repertoires came from samples collected on day 63 after the first injection. Cohort 1b enrolled about two dozen adults aged 18-55 years at a single site in Boston, USA, between 29 July and 7 August 2020. As a vaccine, Ad26.COV2.S was a replication-incompetent adenovirus type 26 vector that expressed a prefusion-stabilized SARS-CoV-2 spike protein derived from the original Wuhan strain.

The chain uses TRBV30 and TRBJ1-1; the D gene is perhaps TRBD1, from 5 matching bases. Specimen: peripheral blood, collected in a trial of Ad26.COV2.S vaccine versus placebo. The sequence came from a person between 18 and 65 years old who received the Ad26.COV2.S COVID-19 vaccine or a placebo. The nucleotide sequence is TGTGCCCGGTTCGGGGGGTTAGAGACGAACACTGAAGCTTTCTTT. Its protein is CARFGGLETNTEAFF.